Shown below are 11 T cell receptor beta chains from a single sample sequenced in a study of cytomegalovirus exposure and HLA in healthy donors. The PCR contained 60 Vbeta and 13 Jbeta primers. The assay was immunoSEQ multiplex PCR, and TCRdb's table has in-frame clones only and misses some. This table has 130,000 or so clones, roughly 78% appearing once. The sample consisted of PBMCs. The origin of the receptors is a young man in good health and CMV-seronegative.

This chain uses TRBV25-1 with TRBJ2-6; no firm D call. Germline lookup yields CDR1 MGHDK and CDR2 SYGVNS. This CDR3 comprises 13 residues. Trimming took off 9 bases at V and 2 bases at J, with 8 bases between the two ends. CDR3 sequence (DNA): TGTGCCAGTGCTACGGCTGGGGCCAACGTCCTGACTTTC. Translated: CASATAGANVLTF.

The chain links TRBV19 to TRBJ1-5, with 7 bases lining up with TRBD1. Germline V gives CDR1 LNHDA, CDR2 SQIVND (reference sequence). The ends lost 3 bases at V and 10 bases at J; junction bases unmatched: 12. There are 15 residues in the CDR3. In DNA form, the CDR3 reads TGTGCCAGTAGTATTGTTGTGACAGGGTTACGTCCCCAGCATTTT. This codes for CASSIVVTGLRPQHF.

The sample holds a few counts of this clone. The CDR3 nucleotides are TGTGCCAGCAGTACTCTTGGGGGGGCCAGGACCTACGAGCAGTACTTC. It yields the protein CASSTLGGARTYEQYF. The chain carries TRBV27 and TRBJ2-7; possibly TRBD2 for D (7 bases). The CDR3 sequence is 16 residues long. Trimming shortened V by 5 bases and J by 2 bases, and 19 bases separated the two germline ends. CDR1 is MNHEY and CDR2 is SMNVEV in the germline V gene (reference sequence).

Only a few counts were recorded for this clone. J is TRBJ1-1 and V is TRBV4-1; 7 bases map to TRBD1. From germline, CDR1 is MGHRA and CDR2 YSYEKL. The trim removed 4 bases at V and 5 bases at J, leaving 4 bases unmatched. This CDR3 has 13 amino acids. The CDR3 nucleotides read TGCGCCAGCAGCCCACAGGGGTTGACTGAAGCTTTCTTT. Protein product: CASSPQGLTEAFF.

Only one count was recorded for this clone. The J gene is TRBJ2-3, the V gene TRBV5-6; 11 bases match TRBD1. Germline V gene data show CDR1 as SGHDT and CDR2 as YYEEEE. The CDR3 has 15 residues. V dropped 5 bases and J dropped 3; count of bases not matched to a gene: 5. CDR3 nucleotides: TGTGCCAGCAGAGCCCGGGACAGGGGGACAGATACGCAGTATTTT. Residues: CASRARDRGTDTQYF.

The rearrangement joins TRBV28 to TRBJ1-5; D gene unclear. The CDR3 totals 13 residues. Trimming removed 6 bases at V and 7 bases at J, with 13 bases between. Germline CDR1 MDHEN, CDR2 SYDVKM. The DNA of the CDR3 is TGTGCCAGCAGGACTCAGCCGCTACAGCCCCAGCATTTT. Its translation is CASRTQPLQPQHF.

The chain uses TRBV29-1 and TRBJ2-5; unclear D gene. CDR1 is SQVTM and CDR2 is ANQGSEA in the germline V gene. V lost 1 base to trimming and J lost 1 base, with 10 bases between them. The length of the CDR3 is 14 residues. CDR3 DNA sequence: TGCAGCGTTGAAGTCGACGGCGGCCAAGAGACCCAGTACTTC. Translated: CSVEVDGGQETQYF.

The chain employs TRBV28 and TRBJ1-2; 7 bases agree with TRBD1. This CDR3 is 12 amino acids long. The V gene's germline CDR1 is MDHEN and CDR2 SYDVKM. Unmatched junction bases numbered 6, after V lost 6 bases and J lost 8 bases. CDR3 coding DNA: TGTGCCAGCAGACCTGACAGGGTGGGCTACACCTTC. Residues: CASRPDRVGYTF.

The gene calls are TRBV2 and TRBJ1-2; D perhaps matches TRBD1 (5 bases). Per germline, CDR1 SNHLY and CDR2 FYNNEI. Trimming stripped 2 bases from V and 2 bases from J, with 6 bases between. The CDR3 contains 13 residues. DNA of the CDR3: TGTGCCAGCAGTGAACAGGGAAACTATGGCTACACCTTC. Its protein product is CASSEQGNYGYTF.

The chain couples TRBV7-8 to TRBJ2-1; TRBD1 is a possible D gene (6 bases). This CDR3 comprises 18 residues. Germline V gene data show CDR1 as SGHVS and CDR2 as FQNEAQ. Trimming shortened V by 6 bases and J by 0 bases, and 21 bases separated the two germline ends. The CDR3 loop reads CASSHTTGPLSSYNEQFF. CDR3 nucleotides: TGTGCCAGCAGTCACACTACAGGGCCCCTGAGCTCCTACAATGAGCAGTTCTTC. Variable domain in full (rest from reference TRBV7-8 and TRBJ2-1): GAGVSQSPRYKVAKRGQDVALRCDPISGHVSLFWYQQALGQGPEFLTYFQNEAQLDKSGLPSDRFFAERPEGSVSTLKIQRTQQEDSAVYLCASSHTTGPLSSYNEQFFGPGTRLTVL.

The rearrangement joins TRBV5-3 to TRBJ2-7, with 9 bases that match TRBD2. TRBV5-3 is known as an ORF, though its function is uncertain. The CDR3 covers 14 residues. V lost 0 bases to trimming and J lost 5 bases; unmatched junction nucleotides: 3. CDR3 DNA: TGTGCCAGAAGCTTGGCTGGCGGGGGGGACGAGCAGTACTTC. Translated: CARSLAGGGDEQYF.